The TCR beta chain under discussion was sequenced for a study of cytomegalovirus exposure and HLA in healthy donors. Study-wide results and limits: Cytomegalovirus association was listed for around 170 TCR beta chains.

On this clone itself: The target antigen is unknown.

The ends were cut back, 1 base at V and 4 bases at J, with 5 bases in the middle. Germline V gene lookup returns CDR1 SGHKS and CDR2 YYEKEE (reference sequence). The CDR3 consists of 12 residues. This table comes from immunoSEQ multiplex PCR, and its TCRdb copy is limited to in-frame clones, with some not included. The table records 350,000 or so clones, 86% of them present only once. The rearrangement links TRBV5-5 to TRBJ1-2; no clear D gene. Source material: PBMCs. This clonotype was sampled from a woman aged 18-29 years in good health and CMV-seronegative. This CDR3 reads CASSLQSYGYTF. CDR3 DNA sequence: TGTGCCAGCAGCTTGCAGTCCTATGGCTACACCTTC.